This is a list of T cell receptor beta chains from one sample in a study of cytomegalovirus exposure and HLA in healthy donors. Profiling relied on immunoSEQ multiplex PCR, and the TCRdb table lists in-frame clones only, not all of them. The sample yields around 100,000 clones, 80% seen once. Sequencing used PBMCs. The receptors were gathered from a man younger than 40 in good health and CMV-seronegative. CDR3s include the opening cysteine and the closing phenylalanine or tryptophan. The D gene is left open where the match is weak. Size values are once, few and many counts, or a class for expanded clones, and some rows have none.

j_gene	v_gene	abundance	d_gene	CDR3nt	CDR3aa
TRBJ2-7	TRBV11-3	-	-	TGTGCCAGCAGCCCGGGGACACTACCCGGACTGACCTACGAGCAGTACTTC	CASSPGTLPGLTYEQYF
TRBJ1-2	TRBV27	-	-	TGTGCCAGCAGTTTAGGCGGGGACGGTGGCTACACCTTC	CASSLGGDGGYTF
TRBJ2-3	TRBV4-1	-	TRBD1	TGCGCCAGCAGCCAGGGACAGACCCGCACAGATACGCAGTATTTT	CASSQGQTRTDTQYF
TRBJ2-1	TRBV7-2	-	TRBD2	TGTGCCAGCAGCTCAAGCGGGACTAGCGGGGGAAGGGAGCAGTTCTTC	CASSSSGTSGGREQFF
TRBJ2-7	TRBV6-6	once	-	TGTGCCAGCAGTTACTCGGATTTGGCGGATTCCTACGAGCAGTACTTC	CASSYSDLADSYEQYF
TRBJ2-1	TRBV6-4	-	TRBD2	TGTGCCAGCAGTGATGCGGCTAGCGGTCACAATGAGCAGTTCTTC	CASSDAASGHNEQFF
TRBJ1-5	TRBV25-1	-	TRBD1	TGTGCCAGCAGTGAAGGGACAGGGAGGTTCGATCAGCCCCAGCATTTT	CASSEGTGRFDQPQHF
TRBJ2-7	TRBV5-1	-	TRBD1	TGCGCCAGCAGCTCGGGACAGGGATCCTACGAGCAGTACTTC	CASSSGQGSYEQYF
TRBJ1-5	TRBV5-3	-	TRBD1	TGTGCCAGAAGCAAAGGACAGGGAACAATCCTAAGCAATCAGCCCCAGCATTTT	CARSKGQGTILSNQPQHF
TRBJ1-1	TRBV4-3	-	TRBD1	TGCGCCAGCTCACAGGGGGTGAACACTGAAGCTTTCTTT	CASSQGVNTEAFF
TRBJ1-5	TRBV6-1	-	TRBD1	TGTGCCAGCAGTGCCGGACAGGGCAGGAATCAGCCCCAGCATTTT	CASSAGQGRNQPQHF
TRBJ2-7	TRBV7-2	-	TRBD1	TGTGCCAGCAGCCGACAGGGGACCTACGAGCAGTACTTC	CASSRQGTYEQYF
TRBJ1-5	TRBV9	-	-	TGTGCCAGCAGCCTACAGGGAAAGCAGCCCCAGCATTTT	CASSLQGKQPQHF
TRBJ2-7	TRBV18	few	-	TGTGCCAGCTCATCCATACTCCTTTCCGACGAGCAGTACTTC	CASSSILLSDEQYF
TRBJ1-1	TRBV7-6	-	-	TGTGCCAGCAGCTTAGCGCTAGGCAGTAACACTGAAGCTTTCTTT	CASSLALGSNTEAFF
TRBJ2-5	TRBV7-2	-	TRBD2	TGTGCCAGCAGCACAAGCGGGGGGGCGACAGAGACCCAGTACTTC	CASSTSGGATETQYF
TRBJ2-2	TRBV5-1	-	-	TGCGCCAGCAGCTTGGTGGGGGGGCCTAACACCGGGGAGCTGTTTTTT	CASSLVGGPNTGELFF
TRBJ2-5	TRBV9	-	-	TGTGCCAGCAGCGTTGATGTGACAGCCCAAGAGACCCAGTACTTC	CASSVDVTAQETQYF
TRBJ1-1	TRBV28	-	TRBD1	TGTGCCAGCAGTTTTGGGCCAGGACAGGGCCGCGAAGCTTTCTTT	CASSFGPGQGREAFF
TRBJ1-2	TRBV7-9	few	-	TGTGCCAGCAGCCCGAGGTTGCGCGAGGATGGCTACACCTTC	CASSPRLREDGYTF
TRBJ1-5	TRBV15	-	-	TGTGCCACCAGCAGAAAAGGGGCTAGCAATCAGCCCCAGCATTTT	CATSRKGASNQPQHF
TRBJ2-7	TRBV28	-	-	TGTGCCAGCAGTCGAGGGGCGGGGAGATTATACGAGCAGTACTTC	CASSRGAGRLYEQYF
TRBJ2-7	TRBV27	-	-	TGTGCCAGCAGTTTCCGTGACAGGCCATCCTACGAGCAGTACTTC	CASSFRDRPSYEQYF
TRBJ2-2	TRBV19	few	-	TGTGCCAGTAGTACCCTCTTAGCGGTCACCGGGGAGCTGTTTTTT	CASSTLLAVTGELFF
TRBJ1-1	TRBV5-1	-	-	TGCGCCAGCAGTTGGAGGGACGTCGCTACTGAAGCTTTCTTT	CASSWRDVATEAFF
TRBJ2-2	TRBV7-9	-	TRBD2	TGTGCCAGCAGCTTAGTCGGACTAGCGAACACCGGGGAGCTGTTTTTT	CASSLVGLANTGELFF
TRBJ1-2	TRBV25-1	-	TRBD1	TGTGCCAGCAGTCCCGGGACAGGGGGCCTTGGCTACACCTTC	CASSPGTGGLGYTF
TRBJ1-1	TRBV11-2	-	-	TGTGCCAGCAGCCTACAGTTTTCGACCGAAGCTTTCTTT	CASSLQFSTEAFF
TRBJ2-6	TRBV4-2	few	-	TGTGCCAGCAGCCAAGATACGAGCTCTGGGGCCAACGTCCTGACTTTC	CASSQDTSSGANVLTF
TRBJ1-5	TRBV30	few	-	TGTGCCTGGAGTGTAATCGGGGGGGCCCAGCATTTT	CAWSVIGGAQHF
TRBJ1-1	TRBV9	-	-	TGTGCCAGCAGCGTAGCGGTAGGGGCCCCCATGAACACTGAAGCTTTCTTT	CASSVAVGAPMNTEAFF
TRBJ2-1	TRBV2	-	-	TGTGCCAGCAGCACACAGCAGAGCTCCTACAATGAGCAGTTCTTC	CASSTQQSSYNEQFF
TRBJ1-1	TRBV7-2	-	-	TGTGCCAGCAGCCCCCGACACAGTTTGAACACTGAAGCTTTCTTT	CASSPRHSLNTEAFF
TRBJ1-5	TRBV5-6	few	TRBD1	TGTGCCAGCAGCTTGAAAGGGACAGGGGGATATAGCAATCAGCCCCAGCATTTT	CASSLKGTGGYSNQPQHF
TRBJ2-1	TRBV9	-	TRBD1	TGTGCCAGCAGCGTCGGGGGACAGGGAAGGTACAATGAGCAGTTCTTC	CASSVGGQGRYNEQFF
TRBJ2-7	TRBV18	-	-	TGTGCCAGCTCACCGACAGGAGCCTACGAGCAGTACTTC	CASSPTGAYEQYF
TRBJ2-5	TRBV11-2	-	-	TGTGCCAGCAGCTTAAGATCAAGTGGTGGCCCACGGACCCAGTACTTC	CASSLRSSGGPRTQYF
TRBJ1-4	TRBV2	-	-	TGTGCCAGCAGTGAAGGGCAGGGAAGGGGAGGAAAACTGTTTTTT	CASSEGQGRGGKLFF
TRBJ2-1	TRBV4-2	-	TRBD1	TGTGCCAGCAGCCAAGATAGTGGGCAGGGGGCATCCTACAATGAGCAGTTCTTC	CASSQDSGQGASYNEQFF
TRBJ1-2	TRBV6-5	-	-	TGTGCCAGCAGCTCGGGGCAGGGGCTGGGTGGCTACACCTTC	CASSSGQGLGGYTF
TRBJ1-5	TRBV7-2	once	TRBD1	TGTGCCAGCAGCTTTAAGGGGGCCCCTTTTGCTCCGAATCAGCCCCAGCATTTT	CASSFKGAPFAPNQPQHF
TRBJ1-1	TRBV4-2	-	-	TGTGCCAGCACCCAGTCAGGCCTGGACACTGAAGCTTTCTTT	CASTQSGLDTEAFF
TRBJ2-3	TRBV11-3	-	-	TGTGCCAGCAGCCCAGGTGCCGGGGACATCACAGATACGCAGTATTTT	CASSPGAGDITDTQYF
TRBJ1-2	TRBV28	-	-	TGTGCCAGCAGTCGGGGATGGGACTATGGCTACACCTTC	CASSRGWDYGYTF
TRBJ2-5	TRBV5-6	-	TRBD2	TGTGCCAGCAGCCTTTGGGGAGCGGGAGGTGTGACCCAGTACTTC	CASSLWGAGGVTQYF
TRBJ1-4	TRBV25-1	-	TRBD1	TGTGCCAGCAGTGAGAGGTACAGGGGGACTGAAAAACTGTTTTTT	CASSERYRGTEKLFF